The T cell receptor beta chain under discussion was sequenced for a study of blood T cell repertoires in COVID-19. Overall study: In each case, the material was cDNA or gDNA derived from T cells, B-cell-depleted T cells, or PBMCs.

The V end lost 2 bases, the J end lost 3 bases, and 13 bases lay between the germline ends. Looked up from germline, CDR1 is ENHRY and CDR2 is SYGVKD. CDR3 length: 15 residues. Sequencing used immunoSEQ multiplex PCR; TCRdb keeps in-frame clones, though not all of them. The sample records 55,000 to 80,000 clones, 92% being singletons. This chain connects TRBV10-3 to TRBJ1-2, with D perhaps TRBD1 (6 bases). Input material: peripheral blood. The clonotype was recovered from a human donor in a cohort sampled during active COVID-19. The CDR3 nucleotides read TGTGCCATCAGTGAGAGAACAGGGTGGGACTATGGCTACACCTTC. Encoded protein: CAISERTGWDYGYTF.